The 5 T cell receptor beta chains reported below all come from one sample, sequenced in a study of cytomegalovirus exposure and HLA in healthy donors. Primers for the PCR totalled 60 Vbeta and 13 Jbeta. This table comes from immunoSEQ multiplex PCR, and its TCRdb copy is limited to in-frame clones, with some not included. The table lists more than 150,000 clones, 76% of them singletons, with under 2.5% in the top ten. The sample consisted of PBMCs. These receptors originate from a woman aged 25 to 39 in good health and CMV-seropositive.

A note on this clone: This CDR3 is also generated by other DNA sequences in the sample. The chain carries TRBV19 and TRBJ1-2; 8 bases line up with TRBD1. The CDR3 consists of 13 residues. In germline, CDR1 is LNHDA, CDR2 SQIVND (reference sequence). Unmatched junction bases numbered 2, after V lost 4 bases and J lost 4 bases. DNA of the CDR3: TGTGCCAGTAGTACAGGACAGGGCTATGGCTACACCTTC. Translating it yields CASSTGQGYGYTF.

The chain uses TRBV18 and TRBJ2-7; 14 bases line up with TRBD2. The CDR3 runs 17 residues. Trimming took 5 bases from V and 6 from J; bases not matched to a gene: 12. Germline V CDR1 and CDR2: KGHSH, LQKENI. For the CDR3, the DNA is TGTGCCAGCTCAGCCGGGACTAGCGGGGGACCGTCGGGCGAGCAGTACTTC. Translated, it gives CASSAGTSGGPSGEQYF.

The V gene is TRBV6-5, the J gene TRBJ2-7; D is undetermined. CDR3 length equals 15 residues. CDR1 MNHEY and CDR2 SVGAGI come from the germline V gene. V shed 2 bases and J shed 2 bases, with 13 bases lying between them. Here the CDR3 DNA reads TGTGCCAGCAGTTACGGTTTGGGCAGAACCTACGAGCAGTACTTC. It is translated as CASSYGLGRTYEQYF.

The rearrangement links TRBV6-5 to TRBJ2-7, with D possibly TRBD1 on 5 matching bases. The germline gives CDR1 MNHEY, CDR2 SVGAGI. V was pared by 2 bases and J by 4 bases, with 15 bases between. This CDR3 is built from 15 residues. Written as DNA, the CDR3 is TGTGCCAGCAGTTACCCGGCACAGGAACAATACGAGCAGTACTTC. This codes for CASSYPAQEQYEQYF.

This sequence joins TRBV4-1 and TRBJ2-7, with TRBD1 matching 8 bases. The CDR3 runs 15 residues. The germline V gene has CDR1 MGHRA and CDR2 YSYEKL. J was trimmed by 2 bases and V by 0 bases; bases with no gene match: 3. The CDR3 DNA follows: TGCGCCAGCAGCCAAGAGCAGGGGGCTGCCTACGAGCAGTACTTC. Translation gives CASSQEQGAAYEQYF.